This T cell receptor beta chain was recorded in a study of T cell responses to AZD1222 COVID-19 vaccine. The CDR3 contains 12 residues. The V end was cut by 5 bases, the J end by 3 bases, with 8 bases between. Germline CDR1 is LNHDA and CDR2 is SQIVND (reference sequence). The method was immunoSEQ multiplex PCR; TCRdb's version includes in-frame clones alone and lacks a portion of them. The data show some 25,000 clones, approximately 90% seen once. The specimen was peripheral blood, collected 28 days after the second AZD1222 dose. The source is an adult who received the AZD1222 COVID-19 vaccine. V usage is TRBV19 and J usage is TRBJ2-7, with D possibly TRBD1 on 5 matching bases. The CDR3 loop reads CASSSTGYEQYF. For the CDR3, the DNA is TGTGCCAGTAGTTCAACAGGCTACGAGCAGTACTTC. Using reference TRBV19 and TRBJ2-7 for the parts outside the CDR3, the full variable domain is DGGITQSPKYLFRKEGQNVTLSCEQNLNHDAMYWYRQDPGQGLRLIYYSQIVNDFQKGDIAEGYSVSREKKESFPLTVTSAQKNPTAFYLCASSSTGYEQYFGPGTRLTVT.